The source of this TCR beta chain is a study of cytomegalovirus exposure and HLA in healthy donors. In nominal health when sampled, donors likely had unrecorded immune exposures nonetheless. 60 Vbeta and 13 Jbeta primers were used in PCR. Clones were read by immunoSEQ multiplex PCR, and TCRdb kept only the in-frame ones, dropping some. The table records roughly 200,000 clones, around 89% of them present only once. This CDR3 has 14 residues. CDR1 is WSHSY, CDR2 SAAADI, per germline. V was cut by 4 bases and J by 0 bases, with 10 bases left in between. The receptor was derived from a woman aged 18-30 years in good health and CMV-seronegative. The rearrangement links TRBV10-2 to TRBJ2-7; D is unresolved. The sequenced sample was PBMCs. The CDR3 bases are TGCGCCAGCAGTGGACTTCTAAGCTCCTACGAGCAGTACTTC. It is translated as CASSGLLSSYEQYF.